This TCR beta chain was profiled in a study of blood T cell repertoires in COVID-19. Study details: PBMCs, B-cell-depleted T cells, or T cells were the source of the cDNA or gDNA that made up the material.

How the authors handled the data: Counts of nucleated cells, estimated from reference gene primer amplification, were obtained. Measured with immunoSEQ multiplex PCR; TCRdb has only the in-frame clones, and not every one. V and J calls plus clone size are reproduced from that table; the DNA served to infer D and trimming. The sample lists around 59,000 clones, more than 60% occurring once. This CDR3 is 16 amino acids long. V was cut by 4 bases and J by 5 bases, with 20 bases left in between. Germline-derived CDR1 and CDR2 are LGHDT and YNNKEL (reference sequence). This chain joins TRBV3-1 (or the pseudogene TRBV3-2) and TRBJ2-5; D might be TRBD2 (5 bases). Sequences were obtained from peripheral blood. The receptor was isolated from a woman aged 45 to 65 with active or convalescent COVID-19. CDR3 DNA sequence: TGTGCCAGCAGCCCAACTAGTGGGAGTGTGTGGGAGACCCAGTACTTC. It is translated as CASSPTSGSVWETQYF.